This TCR beta chain was documented in a study of blood T cell repertoires in COVID-19. Across the whole study: Sites across the United States, Italy and Spain contributed samples from acute and convalescent COVID-19. T cells, B-cell-depleted T cells, or PBMCs supplied cDNA or gDNA.

The V gene's germline CDR1 is GTSNPN and CDR2 SVGIG (reference sequence). There are 15 residues in the CDR3. Unmatched junction bases numbered 8, after V lost 2 bases and J lost 9 bases. Per the authors' pipeline: From reference gene primer amplification, estimates of nucleated cell counts were derived. TCRdb keeps only in-frame clones here, not all; method: immunoSEQ multiplex PCR. V, J and clone size are taken as reported in that table, and D and trimming were inferred from the DNA itself. The sample lists about 260,000 clones, roughly 79% occurring once. The rearrangement links TRBV30 to TRBJ2-1; 12 bases fit TRBD2. The specimen was peripheral blood. The clonotype was recovered from a woman older than 75 with acute or convalescent COVID-19. The CDR3 region is CAWSTLAGGPGEQFF. DNA for the CDR3: TGTGCCTGGAGTACCCTAGCGGGAGGGCCGGGTGAGCAGTTCTTC. The full variable domain, completed using reference TRBV30 and TRBJ2-1, is SQTIHQWPATLVQPVGSPLSLECTVEGTSNPNLYWYRQAAGRGLQLLFYSVGIGQISSEVPQNLSASRPQDRQFILSSKKLLLSDSGFYLCAWSTLAGGPGEQFFGPGTRLTVL.